A single sample is the source of the 6 T cell receptor beta chains below, sequenced in a study of blood T cells in healthy people across ages. For the second PCR, which ran for 7 to 11 cycles, a sample-barcoded 5' primer and a J-beta primer mix were used. Each CDR3 protein is one row after TCRdb ran MiXCR on the 5' RACE reads. The sample carries fewer than 900,000 distinct CDR3 sequences, roughly 35% recorded once. Sample: blood. The receptors shown here come from a man younger than 35 in good health.

This rearrangement joins TRBV4-3 to TRBJ1-1; tentative D call: TRBD1 (6 bases). Trimming cost V 4 bases and J 4 bases, with 19 bases left between them. This CDR3 has 16 amino acids. Germline V gene sequence: CDR1 LGHNA, CDR2 YSLEER. The CDR3 DNA is TGCGCCAGCAGCCCGTCTAAGATGGGGGGCGGCACTGAAGCTTTCTTT. Translation gives CASSPSKMGGGTEAFF.

The chain employs TRBV12-3 or TRBV12-4 and TRBJ2-3; D is undetermined. Trimming pared 6 bases from V and 1 base from J, leaving 5 bases between. The CDR3 runs 12 residues. CDR3 sequence: CASRTRTDTQYF. CDR3 bases: TGTGCCAGCAGAACCCGCACAGATACGCAGTATTTT.

The genes are TRBV4-1 and TRBJ2-1, with 10 bases aligning to TRBD2. The germline CDR1 and CDR2 sequences are MGHRA and YSYEKL. CDR3 length: 16 amino acids. V gave up 0 bases and J gave up 9 bases; unmatched junction bases: 8. CDR3 bases: TGCGCCAGCAGCCAAGAAGGGCCTAGCGGGGGATTTGAGCAGTTCTTC. Translated, it gives CASSQEGPSGGFEQFF.

The chain combines TRBV20-1 with TRBJ1-6; D call uncertain. Trimming took off 2 bases at V and 0 bases at J, with 11 bases between the two ends. The CDR3 totals 16 residues. The germline V gene encodes CDR1 DFQATT and CDR2 SNEGSKA (reference sequence). The CDR3 DNA reads TGCAGTGCTAGAAATCGTCAGACCTCCTATAATTCACCCCTCCACTTT. This translates into CSARNRQTSYNSPLHF.

This clonotype was counted only a few times. V is TRBV20-1 and J is TRBJ1-1; D might be TRBD1 (5 bases). The CDR3 extends over 13 amino acids. In germline, CDR1 is DFQATT, CDR2 SNEGSKA (reference sequence). V was pared by 2 bases and J by 6 bases, with 13 bases between. In DNA form, the CDR3 reads TGCAGTGCTAGAATCCCTGAGGGGCCTGAAGCTTTCTTT. This encodes CSARIPEGPEAFF.

The chain links TRBV6-6 to TRBJ2-3; 8 positions agree with TRBD1. V lost 2 bases and J lost 2; bases outside the gene matches: 9. The germline V gene has CDR1 MNHNY and CDR2 SVGAGI (reference sequence). The CDR3 is 17 amino acids. Written as DNA, the CDR3 is TGTGCCAGCAGTTACCCCGACAGGGGATCGGCCACAGATACGCAGTATTTT. Translating it yields CASSYPDRGSATDTQYF.